Below, one T cell receptor beta chain is given with its context. Its antigen remains unidentified. The data originate from a study of T cell responses to AZD1222 COVID-19 vaccine. The study's findings and limits: Spike-specific TCR breadth and depth rose after two AZD1222 doses.

V trimming: 6 bases; J trimming: 2 bases; junction bases outside the gene matches: 7. The CDR3 is 16 amino acids. CDR1 is MNHEY, CDR2 SMNVEV, per germline (reference sequence). Here immunoSEQ multiplex PCR was the method, and the copy in TCRdb shows in-frame clones only, minus some. The profile shows fewer than 200,000 clones, 88% of them singletons. The J gene is TRBJ2-2, the V gene TRBV27, with 9 bases matching TRBD1. This clonotype was sampled from an adult who received the AZD1222 COVID-19 vaccine. The sample in question was peripheral blood, obtained 28 days after the second AZD1222 dose. CDR3 region: CASRKPGQGNTGELFF. Written as DNA, the CDR3 is TGTGCCAGCAGGAAACCGGGACAGGGAAACACCGGGGAGCTGTTTTTT.